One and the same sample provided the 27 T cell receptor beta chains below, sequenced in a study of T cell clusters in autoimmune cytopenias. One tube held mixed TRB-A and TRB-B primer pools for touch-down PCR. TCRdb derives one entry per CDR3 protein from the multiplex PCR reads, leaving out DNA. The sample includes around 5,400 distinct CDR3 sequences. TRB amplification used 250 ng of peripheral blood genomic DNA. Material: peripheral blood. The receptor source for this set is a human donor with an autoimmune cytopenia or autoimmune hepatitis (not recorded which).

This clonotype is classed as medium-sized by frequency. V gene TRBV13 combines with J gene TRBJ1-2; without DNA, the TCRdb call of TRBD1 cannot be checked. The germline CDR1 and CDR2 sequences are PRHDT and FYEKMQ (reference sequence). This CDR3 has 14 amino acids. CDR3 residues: CASSLGSAAVGYTF.

Here the CDR3 reads CASSPLSRTGEAFF. The V call is TRBV6-5, the J call TRBJ1-1; TCRdb indicates TRBD1, and absent DNA this call remains unverified. CDR3 length: 14 residues. The germline V gene encodes CDR1 MNHEY and CDR2 SVGAGI.

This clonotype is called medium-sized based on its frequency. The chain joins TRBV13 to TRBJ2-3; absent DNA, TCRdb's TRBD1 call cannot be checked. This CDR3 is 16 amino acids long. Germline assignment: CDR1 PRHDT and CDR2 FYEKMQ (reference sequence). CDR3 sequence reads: CASSLQGQGFADTQYF. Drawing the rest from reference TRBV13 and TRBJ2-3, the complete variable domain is AAGVIQSPRHLIKEKRETATLKCYPIPRHDTVYWYQQGPGQDPQFLISFYEKMQSDKGSIPDRFSAQQFSDYHSELNMSSLELGDSALYFCASSLQGQGFADTQYFGPGTRLTVL.

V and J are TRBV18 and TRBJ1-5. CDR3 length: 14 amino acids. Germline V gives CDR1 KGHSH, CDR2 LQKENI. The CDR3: CASSPSDFNQPQHF. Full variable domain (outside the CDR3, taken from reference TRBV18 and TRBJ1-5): NAGVMQNPRHLVRRRGQEARLRCSPMKGHSHVYWYRQLPEEGLKFMVYLQKENIIDESGMPKERFSAEFPKEGPSILRIQQVVRGDSAAYFCASSPSDFNQPQHFGDGTRLSIL.

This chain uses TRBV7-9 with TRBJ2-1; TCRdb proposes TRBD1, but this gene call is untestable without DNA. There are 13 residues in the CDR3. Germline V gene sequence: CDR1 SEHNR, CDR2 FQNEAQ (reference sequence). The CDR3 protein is CASSSPGVNEQFF.

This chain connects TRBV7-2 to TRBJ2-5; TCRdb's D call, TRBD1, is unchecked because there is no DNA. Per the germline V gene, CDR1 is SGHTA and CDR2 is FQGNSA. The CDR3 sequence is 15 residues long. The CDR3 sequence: CASSLGTGGWETQYF.

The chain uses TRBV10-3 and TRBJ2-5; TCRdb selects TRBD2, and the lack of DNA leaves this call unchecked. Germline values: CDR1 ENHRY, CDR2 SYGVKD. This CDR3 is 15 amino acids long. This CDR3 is CAIGTTSGGGETQYF.

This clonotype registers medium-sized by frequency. This chain's CDR3 is CATSRDRKGPYEQYF. The rearrangement joins TRBV15 to TRBJ2-7. Germline CDR1 reads LNHNV; CDR2 reads YYDKDF (reference sequence). CDR3 length: 15 amino acids. The entire variable domain, with the rest obtained from reference TRBV15 and TRBJ2-7, is as follows: DAMVIQNPRYQVTQFGKPVTLSCSQTLNHNVMYWYQQKSSQAPKLLFHYYDKDFNNEADTPDNFQSRRPNTSFCFLDIRSPGLGDTAMYLCATSRDRKGPYEQYFGPGTRLTVT.

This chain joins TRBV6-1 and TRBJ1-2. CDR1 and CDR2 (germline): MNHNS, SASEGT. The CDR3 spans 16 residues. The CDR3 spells CASSEGGTAANYGYTF.

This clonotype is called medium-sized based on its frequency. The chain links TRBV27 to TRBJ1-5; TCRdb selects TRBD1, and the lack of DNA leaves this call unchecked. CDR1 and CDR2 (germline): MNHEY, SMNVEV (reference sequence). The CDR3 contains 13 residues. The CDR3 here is CASSEGGILPQHF.

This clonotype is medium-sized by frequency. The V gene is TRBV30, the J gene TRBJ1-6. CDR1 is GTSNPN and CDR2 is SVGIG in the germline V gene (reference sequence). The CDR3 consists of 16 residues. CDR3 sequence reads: CAWKREGQASNSPLHF.

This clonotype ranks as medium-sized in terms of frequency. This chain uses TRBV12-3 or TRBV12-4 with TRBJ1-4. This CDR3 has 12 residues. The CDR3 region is CASSPDLEKLFF.

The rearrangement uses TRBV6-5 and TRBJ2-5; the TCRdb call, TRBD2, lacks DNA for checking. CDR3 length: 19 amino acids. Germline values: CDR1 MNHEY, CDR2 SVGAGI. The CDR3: CASRSYRLGPTSGGGAQYF.

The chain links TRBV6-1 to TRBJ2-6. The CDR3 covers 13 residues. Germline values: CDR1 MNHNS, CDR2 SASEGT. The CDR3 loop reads CASSSSGANVLTF.

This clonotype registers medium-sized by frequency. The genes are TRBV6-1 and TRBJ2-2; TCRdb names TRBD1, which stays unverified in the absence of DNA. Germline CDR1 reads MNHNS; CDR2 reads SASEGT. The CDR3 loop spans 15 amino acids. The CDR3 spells CASSEQQGGTGELFF.

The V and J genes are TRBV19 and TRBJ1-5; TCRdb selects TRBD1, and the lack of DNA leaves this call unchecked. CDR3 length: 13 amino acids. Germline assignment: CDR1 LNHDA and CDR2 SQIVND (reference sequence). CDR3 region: CASCMSRDQPQHF.

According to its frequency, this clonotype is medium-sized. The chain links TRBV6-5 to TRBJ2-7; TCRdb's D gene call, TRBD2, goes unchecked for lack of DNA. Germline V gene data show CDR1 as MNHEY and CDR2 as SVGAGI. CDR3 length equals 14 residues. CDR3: CASSTPLVVGEQYF.

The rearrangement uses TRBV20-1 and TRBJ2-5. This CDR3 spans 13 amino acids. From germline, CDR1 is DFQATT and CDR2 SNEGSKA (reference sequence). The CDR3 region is CSARVGGKETQYF.

Here the CDR3 reads CASSFEQGDGYTF. V and J are TRBV7-9 and TRBJ1-2; the TRBD1 assignment by TCRdb is unverifiable without DNA. Germline values: CDR1 SEHNR, CDR2 FQNEAQ (reference sequence). CDR3 length: 13 amino acids.

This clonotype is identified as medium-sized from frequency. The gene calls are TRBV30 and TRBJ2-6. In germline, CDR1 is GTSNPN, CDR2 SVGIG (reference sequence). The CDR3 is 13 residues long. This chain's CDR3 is CAWDTSGANVLTF.

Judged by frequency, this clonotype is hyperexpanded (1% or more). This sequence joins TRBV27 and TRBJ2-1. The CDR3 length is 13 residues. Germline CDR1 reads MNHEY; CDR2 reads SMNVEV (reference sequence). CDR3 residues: CASMGNFDNEQFF.

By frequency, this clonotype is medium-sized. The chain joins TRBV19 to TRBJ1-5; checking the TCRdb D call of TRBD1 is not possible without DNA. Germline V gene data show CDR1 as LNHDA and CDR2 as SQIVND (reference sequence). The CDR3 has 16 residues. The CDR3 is CASNPQGGNSNQPQHF.

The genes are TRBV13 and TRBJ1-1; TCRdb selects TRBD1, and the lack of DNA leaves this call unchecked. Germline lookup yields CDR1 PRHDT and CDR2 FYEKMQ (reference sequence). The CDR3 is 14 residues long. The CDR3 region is CASSLEGVNTEAFF.

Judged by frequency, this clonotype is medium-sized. The CDR3 spells CASSPRQGHQETQYF. The chain links TRBV11-1 to TRBJ2-5; TCRdb names TRBD1, which stays unverified in the absence of DNA. CDR3 length: 15 residues. Germline-derived CDR1 and CDR2 are SGHAT and FQDESV (reference sequence). Combining the CDR3 with reference TRBV11-1 and TRBJ2-5 gives the whole variable domain EAEVAQSPRYKITEKSQAVAFWCDPISGHATLYWYRQILGQGPELLVQFQDESVVDDSQLPKDRFSAERLKGVDSTLKIQPAELGDSAMYLCASSPRQGHQETQYFGPGTRLLVL.

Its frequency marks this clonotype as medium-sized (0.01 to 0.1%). The CDR3 here is CASSYGPDSNEKLFF. The rearrangement uses TRBV6-5 and TRBJ1-4. Germline V gene lookup returns CDR1 MNHEY and CDR2 SVGAGI. The CDR3 is 15 residues long.

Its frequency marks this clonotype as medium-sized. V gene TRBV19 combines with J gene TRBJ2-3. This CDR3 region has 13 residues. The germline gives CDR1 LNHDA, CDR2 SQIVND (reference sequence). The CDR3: CASSIQFTDTQYF.

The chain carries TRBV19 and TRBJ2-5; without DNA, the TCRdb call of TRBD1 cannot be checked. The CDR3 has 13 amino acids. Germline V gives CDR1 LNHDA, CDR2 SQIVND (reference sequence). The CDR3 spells CASSGTGSETQYF. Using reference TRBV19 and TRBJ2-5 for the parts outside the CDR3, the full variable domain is DGGITQSPKYLFRKEGQNVTLSCEQNLNHDAMYWYRQDPGQGLRLIYYSQIVNDFQKGDIAEGYSVSREKKESFPLTVTSAQKNPTAFYLCASSGTGSETQYFGPGTRLLVL.